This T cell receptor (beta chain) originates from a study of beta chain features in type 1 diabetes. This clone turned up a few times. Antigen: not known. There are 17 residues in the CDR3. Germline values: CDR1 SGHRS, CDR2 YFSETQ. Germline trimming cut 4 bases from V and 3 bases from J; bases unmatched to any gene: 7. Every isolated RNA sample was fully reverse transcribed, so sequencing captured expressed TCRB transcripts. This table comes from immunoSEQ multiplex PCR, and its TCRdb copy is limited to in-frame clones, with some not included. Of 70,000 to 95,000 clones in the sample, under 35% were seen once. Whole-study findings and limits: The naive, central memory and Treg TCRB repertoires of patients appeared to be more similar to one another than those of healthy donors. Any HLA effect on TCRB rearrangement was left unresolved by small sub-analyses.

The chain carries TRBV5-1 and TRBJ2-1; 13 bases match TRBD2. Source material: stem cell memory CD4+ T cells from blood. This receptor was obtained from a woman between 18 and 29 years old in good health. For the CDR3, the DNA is TGCGCCAGCAGCCAAGGACTAGCGGGAGAGGTCTACAATGAGCAGTTCTTC. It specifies CASSQGLAGEVYNEQFF.